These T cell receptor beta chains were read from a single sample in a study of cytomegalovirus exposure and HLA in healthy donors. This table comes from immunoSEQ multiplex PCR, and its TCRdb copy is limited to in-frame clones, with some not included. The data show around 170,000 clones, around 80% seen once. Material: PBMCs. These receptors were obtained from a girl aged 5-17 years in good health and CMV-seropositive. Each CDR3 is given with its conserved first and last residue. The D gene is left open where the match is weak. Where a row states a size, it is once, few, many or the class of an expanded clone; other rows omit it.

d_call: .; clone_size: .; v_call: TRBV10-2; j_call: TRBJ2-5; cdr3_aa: CASSANGQETQYF; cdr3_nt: TGCGCCAGCAGTGCCAACGGCCAAGAGACCCAGTACTTC
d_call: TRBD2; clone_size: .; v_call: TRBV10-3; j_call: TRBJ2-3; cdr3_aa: CAIKPGLANTDTQYF; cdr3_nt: TGTGCCATCAAGCCGGGACTAGCAAACACAGATACGCAGTATTTT
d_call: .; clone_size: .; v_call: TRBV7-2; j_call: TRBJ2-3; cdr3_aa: CASSLVIQALQYF; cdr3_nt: TGTGCCAGCAGCTTAGTAATACAGGCCCTGCAGTATTTT
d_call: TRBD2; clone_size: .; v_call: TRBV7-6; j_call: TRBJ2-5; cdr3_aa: CASSPGGTPETQYF; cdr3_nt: TGTGCCAGCAGCCCGGGGGGGACCCCGGAGACCCAGTACTTC
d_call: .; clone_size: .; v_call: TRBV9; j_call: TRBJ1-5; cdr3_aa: CASSVSGNQPQHF; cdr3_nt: TGTGCCAGCAGCGTATCGGGCAATCAGCCCCAGCATTTT
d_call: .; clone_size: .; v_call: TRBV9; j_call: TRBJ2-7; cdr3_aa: CASSVSGYSYEQYF; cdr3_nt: TGTGCCAGCAGCGTAAGCGGATACTCCTACGAGCAGTACTTC
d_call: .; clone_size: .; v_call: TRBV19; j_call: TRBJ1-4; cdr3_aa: CASSIVDTSNEKLFF; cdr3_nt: TGTGCCAGTAGTATAGTGGACACGTCTAATGAAAAACTGTTTTTT
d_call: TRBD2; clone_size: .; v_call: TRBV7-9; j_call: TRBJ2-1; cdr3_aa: CASSRAGYAYNEQFF; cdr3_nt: TGTGCCAGCAGCCGAGCGGGATACGCATACAATGAGCAGTTCTTC
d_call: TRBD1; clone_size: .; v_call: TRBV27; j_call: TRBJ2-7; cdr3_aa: CASSLSRTGSYEQYF; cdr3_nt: TGTGCCAGCAGTTTATCGAGGACAGGGTCCTACGAGCAGTACTTC
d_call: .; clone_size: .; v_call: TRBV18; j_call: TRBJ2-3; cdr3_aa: CASSPTTSTDTQYF; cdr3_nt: TGTGCCAGCTCACCTACCACTAGCACAGATACGCAGTATTTT
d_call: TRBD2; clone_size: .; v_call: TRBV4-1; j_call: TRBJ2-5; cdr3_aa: CASSQRLAQETQYF; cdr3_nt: TGCGCCAGCAGCCAAAGACTAGCCCAAGAGACCCAGTACTTC
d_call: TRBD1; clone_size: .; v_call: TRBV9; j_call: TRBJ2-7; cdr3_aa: CASSPRETGLLAQYF; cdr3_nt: TGTGCCAGCAGCCCGAGGGAGACAGGGCTATTGGCGCAGTACTTC
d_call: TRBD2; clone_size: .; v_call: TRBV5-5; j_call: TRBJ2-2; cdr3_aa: CASSLLTSLNTGELFF; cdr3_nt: TGTGCCAGCAGCTTGCTGACTAGCTTGAACACCGGGGAGCTGTTTTTT
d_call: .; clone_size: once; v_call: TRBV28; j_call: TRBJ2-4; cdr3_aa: CASSPSKNIQYF; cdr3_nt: TGTGCCAGCAGTCCCTCCAAAAACATTCAGTACTTC
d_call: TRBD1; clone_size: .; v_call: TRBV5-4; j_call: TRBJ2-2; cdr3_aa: CASSSAKARGRNGELFF; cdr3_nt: TGTGCCAGCAGCTCGGCCAAGGCCAGGGGGCGTAACGGGGAGCTGTTTTTT
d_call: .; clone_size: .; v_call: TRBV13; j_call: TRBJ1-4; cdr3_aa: CASRGFEEKLFF; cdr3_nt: TGTGCCAGCAGGGGCTTTGAAGAAAAACTGTTTTTT
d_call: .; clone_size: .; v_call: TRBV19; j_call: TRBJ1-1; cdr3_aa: CASSLLNLRVMNTEAFF; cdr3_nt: TGTGCCAGTAGTTTGCTCAACCTCAGGGTGATGAACACTGAAGCTTTCTTT
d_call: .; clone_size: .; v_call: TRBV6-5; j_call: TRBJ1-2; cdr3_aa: CASRLYTGANYGYTF; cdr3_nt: TGTGCCAGCAGACTCTACACGGGTGCTAACTATGGCTACACCTTC
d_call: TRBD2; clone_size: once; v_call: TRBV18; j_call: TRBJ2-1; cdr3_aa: CASSPQDSLAGDEQFF; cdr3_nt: TGTGCCAGCTCACCACAGGATTCGCTAGCGGGAGATGAGCAGTTCTTC
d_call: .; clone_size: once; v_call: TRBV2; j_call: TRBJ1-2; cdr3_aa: CASSQDWSYGYTF; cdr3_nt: TGTGCCAGCAGTCAAGACTGGAGCTATGGCTACACCTTC
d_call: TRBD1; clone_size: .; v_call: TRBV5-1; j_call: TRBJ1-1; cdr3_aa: CASSRGQGGAEAFF; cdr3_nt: TGCGCCAGCAGCCGGGGACAGGGGGGTGCTGAAGCTTTCTTT
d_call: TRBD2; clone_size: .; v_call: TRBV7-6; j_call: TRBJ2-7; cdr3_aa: CASSSGGGGSSYEQYF; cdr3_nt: TGTGCCAGCAGCTCTGGAGGTGGCGGGAGTTCCTACGAGCAGTACTTC
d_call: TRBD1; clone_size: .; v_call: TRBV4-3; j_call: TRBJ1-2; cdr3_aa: CASSQRDRDGYTF; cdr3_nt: TGCGCCAGCAGCCAGAGGGACAGGGATGGCTACACCTTC
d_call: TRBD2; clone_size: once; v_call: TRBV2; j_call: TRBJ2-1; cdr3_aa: CATTGTSFGNEQFF; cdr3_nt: TGTGCCACTACCGGGACTAGCTTCGGCAATGAGCAGTTCTTC
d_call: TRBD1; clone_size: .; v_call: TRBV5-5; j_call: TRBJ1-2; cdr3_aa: CASSFAGQGEGYTF; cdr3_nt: TGTGCCAGCAGCTTTGCGGGACAGGGTGAAGGCTACACCTTC
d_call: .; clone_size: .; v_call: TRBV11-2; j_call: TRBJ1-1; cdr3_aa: CASSLGRELEAFF; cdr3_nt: TGTGCCAGCAGCTTAGGCAGGGAACTTGAAGCTTTCTTT
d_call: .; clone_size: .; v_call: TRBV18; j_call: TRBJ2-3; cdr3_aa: CASSPGQGRTDTQYF; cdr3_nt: TGTGCCAGCTCACCAGGGCAGGGGCGCACAGATACGCAGTATTTT
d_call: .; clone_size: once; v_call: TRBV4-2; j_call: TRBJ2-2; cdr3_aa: CASSQEQQRTGELFF; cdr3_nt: TGTGCCAGCAGCCAAGAACAACAGAGAACCGGGGAGCTGTTTTTT
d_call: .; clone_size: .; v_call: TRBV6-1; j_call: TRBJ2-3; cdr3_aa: CASSTMQTSFAQYF; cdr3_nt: TGTGCCAGCAGTACAATGCAGACTAGTTTCGCGCAGTATTTT
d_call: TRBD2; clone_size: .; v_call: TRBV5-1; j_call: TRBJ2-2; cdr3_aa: CASSLNLAGEIGELFF; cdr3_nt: TGCGCCAGCAGCTTAAACCTAGCGGGAGAGATCGGGGAGCTGTTTTTT
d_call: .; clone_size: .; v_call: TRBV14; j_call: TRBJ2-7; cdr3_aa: CASSLLSPGAEQYF; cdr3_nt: TGTGCCAGCAGCCTGCTCTCTCCTGGGGCCGAGCAGTACTTC
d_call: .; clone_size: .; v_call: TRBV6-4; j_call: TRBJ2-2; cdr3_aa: CASSRANTGELFF; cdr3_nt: TGTGCCAGCAGTAGAGCGAACACCGGGGAGCTGTTTTTT
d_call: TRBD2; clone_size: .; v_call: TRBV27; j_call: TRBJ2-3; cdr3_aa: CASSLSYLAGGTDTQYF; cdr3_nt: TGTGCCAGCAGTTTAAGTTATCTAGCGGGAGGCACAGATACGCAGTATTTT
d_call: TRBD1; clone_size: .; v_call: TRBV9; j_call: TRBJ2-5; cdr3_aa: CASSVGTGLGETQYF; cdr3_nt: TGTGCCAGCAGCGTAGGGACAGGCCTGGGGGAGACCCAGTACTTC
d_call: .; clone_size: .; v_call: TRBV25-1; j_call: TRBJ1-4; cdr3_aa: CASSEYEGAGANEKLFF; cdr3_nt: TGTGCCAGCAGTGAATACGAAGGGGCGGGGGCTAATGAAAAACTGTTTTTT
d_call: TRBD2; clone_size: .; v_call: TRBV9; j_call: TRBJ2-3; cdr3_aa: CASSVEPTSGRSGDTQYF; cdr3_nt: TGTGCCAGCAGCGTAGAGCCGACTAGCGGGAGATCCGGAGATACGCAGTATTTT
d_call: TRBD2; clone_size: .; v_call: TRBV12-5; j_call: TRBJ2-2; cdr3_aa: CASGLPSGTGELFF; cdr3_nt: TGTGCTAGTGGTTTGCCTAGCGGAACCGGGGAGCTGTTTTTT
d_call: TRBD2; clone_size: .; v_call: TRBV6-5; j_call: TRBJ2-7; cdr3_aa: CASSASSGPYEQYF; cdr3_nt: TGTGCCAGCAGTGCCTCTAGCGGCCCTTACGAGCAGTACTTC
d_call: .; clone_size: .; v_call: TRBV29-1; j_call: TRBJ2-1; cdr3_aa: CSVESRGEQFF; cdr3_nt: TGCAGCGTTGAGTCTCGGGGTGAGCAGTTCTTC
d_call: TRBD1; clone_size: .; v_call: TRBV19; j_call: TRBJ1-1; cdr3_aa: CASTDRPNTEAFF; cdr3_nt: TGTGCCAGTACGGACAGGCCGAACACTGAAGCTTTCTTT
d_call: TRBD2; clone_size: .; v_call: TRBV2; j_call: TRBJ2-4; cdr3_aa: CASSLTSGRDIQYF; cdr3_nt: TGTGCCAGCAGTTTGACTAGCGGGAGAGACATTCAGTACTTC
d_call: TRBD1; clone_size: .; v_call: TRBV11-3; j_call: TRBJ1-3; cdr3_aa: CASSSDRGNTIYF; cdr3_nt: TGTGCCAGCAGCTCCGACAGGGGTAACACCATATATTTT
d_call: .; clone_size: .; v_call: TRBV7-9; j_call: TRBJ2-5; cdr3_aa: CASSLAGRAETQYF; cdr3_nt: TGTGCCAGCAGCTTAGCGGGCAGGGCAGAGACCCAGTACTTC
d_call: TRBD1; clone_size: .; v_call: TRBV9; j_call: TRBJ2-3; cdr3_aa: CASSGGQGATDTQYF; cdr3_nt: TGTGCCAGCAGCGGAGGACAGGGAGCCACAGATACGCAGTATTTT
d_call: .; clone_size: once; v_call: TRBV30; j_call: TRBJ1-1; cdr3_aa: CAWNPQGNTEAFF; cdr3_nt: TGTGCCTGGAACCCTCAGGGCAACACTGAAGCTTTCTTT
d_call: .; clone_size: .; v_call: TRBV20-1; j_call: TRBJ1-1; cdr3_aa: CSASRNTEAFF; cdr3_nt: TGCAGTGCTAGCAGGAACACTGAAGCTTTCTTT
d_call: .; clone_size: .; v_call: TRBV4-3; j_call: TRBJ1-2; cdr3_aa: CASSQEVEVLYGYTF; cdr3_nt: TGCGCCAGCAGCCAAGAGGTAGAAGTACTCTATGGCTACACCTTC
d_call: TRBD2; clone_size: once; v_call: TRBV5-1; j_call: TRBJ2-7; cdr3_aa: CASSPGLAGPFEQYF; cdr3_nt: TGCGCCAGCAGCCCTGGGCTAGCGGGTCCCTTCGAGCAGTACTTC
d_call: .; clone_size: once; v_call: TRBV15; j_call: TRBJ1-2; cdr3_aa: CATSRTGDYGYTF; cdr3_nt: TGTGCCACCAGCAGGACAGGCGACTATGGCTACACCTTC
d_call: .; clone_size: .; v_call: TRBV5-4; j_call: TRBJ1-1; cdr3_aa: CASKRGNTEAFF; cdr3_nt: TGTGCCAGCAAAAGAGGAAACACTGAAGCTTTCTTT
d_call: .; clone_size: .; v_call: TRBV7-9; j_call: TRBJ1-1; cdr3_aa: CASSLVSRVNTEAFF; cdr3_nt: TGTGCCAGCAGCTTAGTCAGCAGGGTGAACACTGAAGCTTTCTTT
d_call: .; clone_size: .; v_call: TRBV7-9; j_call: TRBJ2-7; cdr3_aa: CASSPSLGAYEQYF; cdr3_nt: TGTGCCAGCAGCCCTTCTCTCGGGGCCTACGAGCAGTACTTC
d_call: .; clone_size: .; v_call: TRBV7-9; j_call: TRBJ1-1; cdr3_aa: CASSLGEGEAFF; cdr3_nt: TGTGCCAGCAGCTTGGGGGAGGGCGAAGCTTTCTTT
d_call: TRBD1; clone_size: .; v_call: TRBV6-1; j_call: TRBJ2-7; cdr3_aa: CASRFRGQGSEQYF; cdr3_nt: TGTGCCAGCAGGTTCCGTGGACAGGGAAGCGAGCAGTACTTC
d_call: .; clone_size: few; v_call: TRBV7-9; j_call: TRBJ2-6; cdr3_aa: CASEEPTGANVLTF; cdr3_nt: TGTGCTAGTGAAGAGCCGACTGGGGCCAACGTCCTGACTTTC
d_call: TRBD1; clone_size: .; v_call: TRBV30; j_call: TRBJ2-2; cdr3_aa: CAWSRWTGVVAGELFF; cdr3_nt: TGTGCCTGGAGTCGGTGGACAGGGGTGGTCGCCGGGGAGCTGTTTTTT
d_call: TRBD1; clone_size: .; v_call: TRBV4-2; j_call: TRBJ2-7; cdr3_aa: CASSPWDRASYEQYF; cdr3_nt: TGTGCCAGCAGCCCGTGGGACAGGGCATCCTACGAGCAGTACTTC
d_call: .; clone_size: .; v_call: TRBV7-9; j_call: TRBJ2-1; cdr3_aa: CASSPDRLTYNEQFF; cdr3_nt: TGTGCCAGCAGCCCTGACAGGCTTACCTACAATGAGCAGTTCTTC